These 26 T cell receptor beta chains share one sample of origin, sequenced in a study of OX40 agonist ivuxolimab in advanced cancers. The protocol was immunoSEQ multiplex PCR, while the TCRdb copy is restricted to in-frame clones and leaves out a portion. The table shows 67,000 or so clones, with 88% occurring only once. The sequencing used CD4+ or CD8+ T cells sorted from blood, collected in a trial of the OX40 agonist ivuxolimab. The receptor source for this set is an adult with an advanced solid tumor such as melanoma, head and neck, liver or kidney cancer.

The chain recombines TRBV18 with TRBJ1-2; no clear D. Looked up from germline, CDR1 is KGHSH and CDR2 is LQKENI. V lost 6 bases to trimming and J lost 8 bases, with 19 bases between them. The CDR3 sequence is 14 residues long. The CDR3 sequence: CASSSGGRGWGYTF. CDR3 DNA sequence: TGTGCCAGCTCGTCGGGAGGCCGCGGATGGGGCTACACCTTC. The full variable domain, with the rest looked up from reference TRBV18 and TRBJ1-2, is NAGVMQNPRHLVRRRGQEARLRCSPMKGHSHVYWYRQLPEEGLKFMVYLQKENIIDESGMPKERFSAEFPKEGPSILRIQQVVRGDSAAYFCASSSGGRGWGYTFGSGTRLTVV.

The chain uses TRBV2 and TRBJ2-5, with D perhaps being TRBD1 or TRBD2 (6 bases each). The CDR3 is made up of 16 amino acids. Between the trimmed V and J ends, which lost 8 bases and 2 bases, there was a span of 21 bases. Germline CDR1 and CDR2: SNHLY and FYNNEI. The CDR3 here is CASGPSTGARQETQYF. The CDR3 region has the DNA TGTGCCAGCGGCCCGTCCACGGGGGCGAGGCAAGAGACCCAGTACTTC.

The chain is built from TRBV7-9 and TRBJ2-3; 8 nucleotides match TRBD2. CDR1 is SEHNR and CDR2 is FQNEAQ in the germline V gene (reference sequence). With 5 bases clipped from V and 0 bases from J, the junction kept 4 bases outside the gene matches. The CDR3 spans 15 residues. In nucleotides, the CDR3 is TGTGCCAGCAGCCCGGGACTAGAGAGCACAGATACGCAGTATTTT. As protein: CASSPGLESTDTQYF.

This clone showed up just once. The chain employs TRBV4-1 and TRBJ1-2; 11 bases agree with TRBD1. The CDR3 spans 15 residues. Germline lookup yields CDR1 MGHRA and CDR2 YSYEKL. V dropped 0 bases and J dropped 8; count of bases not matched to a gene: 5. The CDR3 protein is CASSQDMGQGDGYTF. In DNA form, the CDR3 reads TGCGCCAGCAGCCAAGATATGGGACAGGGGGACGGCTACACCTTC.

The sample holds a few counts of this clone. V usage is TRBV4-1 and J usage is TRBJ1-4; 7 bases line up with TRBD1. Per the germline V gene, CDR1 is MGHRA and CDR2 is YSYEKL. CDR3 length equals 15 residues. J gave up 12 bases and V 2 bases, and 12 bases lay outside the gene matches. This chain's CDR3 is CASSQPDREGGQLFF. CDR3 nucleotides: TGCGCCAGCAGCCAACCTGACAGGGAAGGGGGGCAACTGTTTTTT.

This clone showed up many times. V usage is TRBV28 and J usage is TRBJ1-5, with 7 bases that match TRBD1. CDR1 and CDR2 (germline): MDHEN, SYDVKM. Trimming cost V 2 bases and J 9 bases; bases outside gene matches: 10. The CDR3 spans 15 residues. The CDR3 loop reads CASSLQPTGRRPQHF. CDR3 coding DNA: TGTGCCAGCAGTTTACAACCGACAGGGAGGAGGCCCCAGCATTTT.

J is TRBJ1-2 and V is TRBV6-6; TRBD1 aligns across 9 bases. CDR1 and CDR2 from the germline V gene are MNHNY and SVGAGI (reference sequence). V lost 5 bases and J lost 7; bases outside the gene matches: 11. The CDR3 spans 15 residues. CDR3 in DNA: TGTGCCAGCAGTACCCAGCCACAGGGGGCAGTTGGCTACACCTTC. The encoded protein is CASSTQPQGAVGYTF.

The chain has TRBV6-5 and TRBJ2-7, with no clear D. The germline V gene has CDR1 MNHEY and CDR2 SVGAGI. The V and J ends lost 6 bases and 9 bases respectively, with 24 bases between them. The CDR3 is 15 amino acids. The CDR3, as DNA: TGTGCCAGCAGCCCGACCGATTATAGGGCTACCGCGCAGTACTTC. This codes for CASSPTDYRATAQYF.

The V gene is TRBV6-1, the J gene TRBJ2-4, with D maybe TRBD2 (5 bases). Trimming stripped 8 bases from V and 0 bases from J, with 11 bases between. This CDR3 spans 14 amino acids. From germline, CDR1 is MNHNS and CDR2 SASEGT. CDR3 loop: CASGLAGAKNIQYF. CDR3 DNA sequence: TGTGCCAGCGGGCTAGCCGGAGCCAAAAACATTCAGTACTTC.

The gene calls are TRBV5-1 and TRBJ2-6, with TRBD2 as a possible D gene (6 bases). V dropped 4 bases and J dropped 0 bases, with 17 bases sitting between them. The germline V gene encodes CDR1 SGHRS and CDR2 YFSETQ. CDR3 size: 18 residues. CDR3 bases: TGCGCCAGCAGCACCGGGGGTCTCCGTAACTCTGGGGCCAACGTCCTGACTTTC. This encodes CASSTGGLRNSGANVLTF.

The J gene is TRBJ2-2, the V gene TRBV19; 9 nucleotides line up with TRBD1. The germline V gene has CDR1 LNHDA and CDR2 SQIVND (reference sequence). The trim removed 6 bases at V and 3 bases at J, leaving 8 bases unmatched. CDR3 size: 16 residues. The chain's CDR3 is CASRGFDRGDTGELFF. CDR3 in DNA: TGTGCCAGTAGGGGCTTCGACAGGGGGGACACCGGGGAGCTGTTTTTT.

The chain has TRBV19 and TRBJ1-4; possibly TRBD1 for D (5 bases). Trimming pared 2 bases from V and 4 bases from J, leaving 14 bases between. The CDR3 contains 16 residues. CDR1 and CDR2 (germline): LNHDA, SQIVND (reference sequence). The CDR3 loop is CASSISGHLFNEKLFF. The CDR3, as DNA: TGTGCCAGTAGTATATCCGGACACCTATTTAATGAAAAACTGTTTTTT.

Written as DNA, the CDR3 is TGTGCCAGCCCTGAGACAGAGAACACTGAAGCTTTCTTT. It translates to CASPETENTEAFF. The rearrangement links TRBV5-4 to TRBJ1-1; a weak D match, TRBD1 (5 bases). The CDR3 sequence is 13 residues long. The germline V gene has CDR1 SGHNT and CDR2 YYREEE (reference sequence). Trimming took off 7 bases at V and 1 base at J, with 11 bases between the two ends.

The J gene is TRBJ2-3, the V gene TRBV4-1; 8 nucleotides align to TRBD2. Germline-derived CDR1 and CDR2 are MGHRA and YSYEKL. The CDR3 totals 16 residues. V gave up 3 bases and J gave up 6 bases; unmatched junction bases: 11. Written as DNA, the CDR3 is TGCGCCAGCAGCCACCCCGGGACTAGAGTTCCGGATACGCAGTATTTT. Protein product: CASSHPGTRVPDTQYF.

The genes are TRBV7-9 and TRBJ1-2; D is unresolved. V shed 1 base and J shed 5 bases, with 5 bases lying between them. Germline V lookup: CDR1 SEHNR, CDR2 FQNEAQ (reference sequence). The CDR3 contains 12 residues. The CDR3 nucleotides are TGTGCCAGCAGCTTAGACGGGTATGGCTACACCTTC. Translating gives CASSLDGYGYTF.

The chain links TRBV5-4 to TRBJ2-2, with TRBD1 identical over 8 bases. The CDR3 is 15 residues long. The V and J ends lost 4 bases and 1 base, in that order; junction bases with no gene match: 3. Germline V lookup: CDR1 SGHNT, CDR2 YYREEE (reference sequence). As DNA, the CDR3 is TGTGCCAGCAGCACCGGGACAGGGAACACCGGGGAGCTGTTTTTT. It encodes CASSTGTGNTGELFF.

The chain is built from TRBV7-9 and TRBJ2-7; perhaps TRBD1 as D (6 bases). V was pared by 4 bases and J by 6 bases, with 13 bases between. Germline CDR1 reads SEHNR; CDR2 reads FQNEAQ (reference sequence). The CDR3 extends over 13 amino acids. The DNA of the CDR3 is TGTGCCAGCAGCTCGACTACAGGGACCGAGCAGTACTTC. Amino acid sequence: CASSSTTGTEQYF.

This rearrangement joins TRBV5-4 to TRBJ2-7; D is possibly TRBD2 (6 bases). Germline CDR1 SGHNT, CDR2 YYREEE (reference sequence). V lost 0 bases and J 7 bases, leaving 14 bases between the germline ends. The CDR3 contains 14 residues. The chain's CDR3 is CASSLVGGTGEQYF. The CDR3 bases are TGTGCCAGCAGCTTGGTTGGGGGGACGGGGGAGCAGTACTTC.

This chain links TRBV7-3 with TRBJ2-1, with TRBD2 matching 10 bases. J was trimmed by 7 bases and V by 5 bases; bases with no gene match: 8. The germline V gene encodes CDR1 SGHTA and CDR2 FQGTGA. There are 15 residues in the CDR3. This chain's CDR3 is CASSPSRTSGNEQFF. The CDR3 DNA reads TGTGCCAGCAGCCCATCGCGGACTAGCGGAAATGAGCAGTTCTTC. The whole variable domain, filled in from reference TRBV7-3 and TRBJ2-1, reads GAGVSQTPSNKVTEKGKYVELRCDPISGHTALYWYRQSLGQGPEFLIYFQGTGAADDSGLPNDRFFAVRPEGSVSTLKIQRTERGDSAVYLCASSPSRTSGNEQFFGPGTRLTVL.

This clone came up once. The CDR3: CASSALRGTPASNQPQHF. The CDR3 DNA reads TGTGCCAGCAGTGCCTTGAGGGGGACTCCCGCTAGCAATCAGCCCCAGCATTTT. The chain has TRBV6-1 and TRBJ1-5; D perhaps matches TRBD1 (6 bases). The V end was cut by 4 bases, the J end by 0 bases, with 19 bases between. Germline CDR1 reads MNHNS; CDR2 reads SASEGT. The CDR3 length is 18 residues.

The gene calls are TRBV7-8 and TRBJ2-3, with 9 bases identical to TRBD2. With V trimmed by 3 bases and J by 2 bases, 9 bases remained unmatched. The CDR3 runs 17 residues. Germline CDR1 is SGHVS and CDR2 is FQNEAQ. The CDR3 loop reads CASSFGLAGYSTDTQYF. The CDR3 region has the DNA TGTGCCAGCAGCTTCGGTCTAGCGGGGTATTCCACAGATACGCAGTATTTT.

V usage is TRBV18 and J usage is TRBJ1-1; D perhaps matches TRBD1 (5 bases). CDR1 and CDR2 (germline): KGHSH, LQKENI. The CDR3 loop spans 14 amino acids. V lost 3 bases to trimming and J lost 5 bases, with 13 bases between them. CDR3 in DNA: TGTGCCAGCTCACCCGTTGGGGGTTTAACTGAAGCTTTCTTT. Encoded protein: CASSPVGGLTEAFF.

The chain has TRBV15 and TRBJ1-3; D not resolved. The length of the CDR3 is 15 residues. Germline values: CDR1 LNHNV, CDR2 YYDKDF (reference sequence). V lost 6 bases to trimming and J lost 0 bases, with 12 bases between them. The CDR3 DNA reads as TGTGCCACCAGGGCGGGGATCGGCTCTGGAAACACCATATATTTT. This gives the protein CATRAGIGSGNTIYF.

This chain connects TRBV7-9 to TRBJ2-5; 8 bases match TRBD1. With 6 bases clipped from V and 3 bases from J, the junction kept 9 bases outside the gene matches. CDR3 length: 15 amino acids. Per germline, CDR1 SEHNR and CDR2 FQNEAQ (reference sequence). As DNA, the CDR3 is TGTGCCAGCAGGCGCAGGGGGCATCCGGAAGAGACCCAGTACTTC. It yields the protein CASRRRGHPEETQYF.

This clone was seen just once. J is TRBJ2-1 and V is TRBV18, with D uncertain. Trimming left V 7 bases short and J 5 bases short, with 12 bases between. Germline CDR1 is KGHSH and CDR2 is LQKENI. CDR3 length: 13 amino acids. The CDR3 bases are TGTGCCAGCTTATCCCTAGGGAACAATGAGCAGTTCTTC. It translates to CASLSLGNNEQFF.

As regards this clone: One junction end disagrees with the germline gene, perhaps due to a read error. This chain uses TRBV7-7 with TRBJ2-5; TRBD2 matches at 13 bases. Germline V gene data show CDR1 as SSHAT and CDR2 as FNYEAQ (reference sequence). There are 16 residues in the CDR3. The CDR3 protein is CASSLGLAGAQETQYF. The CDR3 DNA is TGTGCTAGCAGCTTAGGACTAGCGGGGGCCCAAGAGACCCAGTACTTC.